One TCR beta chain is described in this entry. Only in-frame clones appear in the TCRdb table, and some are missing; sequencing was by immunoSEQ multiplex PCR. The sample carries 65,000 to 95,000 clones, just over 85% recorded once. This entry belongs to a study of technical replicates of blood from a handful of donors. Specimen: PBMCs. This TCR derives from a human donor in good health. Some clones in this sample may be carry-over from other donors' samples.

The DNA of the CDR3 is TGTGCCAGCAACACCAGGGGGAACACTGAAGCTTTCTTT. It is translated as CASNTRGNTEAFF. The rearrangement uses TRBV7-9 and TRBJ1-1, with D possibly TRBD1 on 6 matching bases. CDR3 size: 13 residues. With 7 bases removed from V and 1 base from J, the gap between germline ends came to 10 bases. Germline V gives CDR1 SEHNR, CDR2 FQNEAQ (reference sequence).